This TCR beta chain was retrieved from a study of CD4+ T cells in melanoma. Profiling relied on immunoSEQ multiplex PCR, and the TCRdb table lists in-frame clones only, not all of them. The table shows about 110,000 clones, with 92% occurring only once. Trimming left V 4 bases short and J 5 bases short, with 18 bases between. This CDR3 comprises 15 residues. Germline-derived CDR1 and CDR2 are SGDLS and YYNGEE. This sequence originates from a human donor with melanoma. The J gene is TRBJ2-5, the V gene TRBV9; D might be TRBD1 or TRBD2, each matching 7 bases. The sample comprised peripheral blood. The CDR3 region is CASSPGGARGETQYF. CDR3 sequence (DNA): TGTGCCAGCAGCCCAGGGGGGGCCCGAGGGGAGACCCAGTACTTC. Together with reference TRBV9 and TRBJ2-5, the CDR3 gives the full variable domain: DSGVTQTPKHLITATGQRVTLRCSPRSGDLSVYWYQQSLDQGLQFLIQYYNGEERAKGNILERFSAQQFPDLHSELNLSSLELGDSALYFCASSPGGARGETQYFGPGTRLLVL.